The 10 T cell receptor beta chains below were found in one sample sequenced in a study of CD4 T cells in relation to SARS-CoV-2 and coronaviruses. Using immunoSEQ multiplex PCR, the repertoire was profiled, and TCRdb retains in-frame clones only, with some absent. The sample lists 25,000 or so clones; roughly four fifths were seen once. CD4+ T cells from unexposed donors were obtained before the COVID-19 pandemic (2011-2018). CD4+ T cells were isolated from the cells after around eleven days of culture. These receptors lack a known antigen. The specimen sequenced was CD4+ T cells from PBMCs, cultured in vitro. The receptor set was obtained from a human donor in good health.

The rearrangement uses TRBV7-8 and TRBJ1-5, with D maybe TRBD1 (6 bases). Germline V gives CDR1 SGHVS, CDR2 FQNEAQ. The V end was cut by 1 base, the J end by 5 bases, with 12 bases between. The CDR3 is made up of 15 amino acids. In DNA form, the CDR3 reads TGTGCCAGCAGCTTAGGACAGGAGATCTATCAGCCCCAGCATTTT. Encoded protein: CASSLGQEIYQPQHF.

The rearrangement uses TRBV2 and TRBJ2-5, with 10 positions matching TRBD1. V lost 5 bases to trimming and J lost 2 bases; unmatched junction nucleotides: 5. Germline V lookup: CDR1 SNHLY, CDR2 FYNNEI. The CDR3 is 15 amino acids. The CDR3 nucleotides read TGTGCCAGCAGTAAAGACAGGGGGCGTCAAGAGACCCAGTACTTC. Translating gives CASSKDRGRQETQYF.

The chain joins TRBV5-1 to TRBJ2-5; 11 nucleotides agree with TRBD2. Trimming removed 4 bases from V and 4 bases from J; junction bases left unmatched: 9. The CDR3 extends over 16 amino acids. Germline CDR1 and CDR2: SGHRS and YFSETQ. The CDR3 spells CASSPGLAGSGETQYF. CDR3 coding DNA: TGCGCCAGCAGCCCAGGACTAGCGGGCTCAGGAGAGACCCAGTACTTC.

The chain couples TRBV6-2 or TRBV6-3 to TRBJ2-3; possible D gene TRBD1, 5 bases. The CDR3 contains 14 residues. Germline V gives CDR1 MNHEY, CDR2 SVGEGT. The V and J ends lost 4 bases and 0 bases respectively, with 8 bases between them. The CDR3 bases are TGTGCCAGCAGTTCGGCAGGGAGCACAGATACGCAGTATTTT. It encodes CASSSAGSTDTQYF.

The V call is TRBV2, the J call TRBJ1-1, with 11 nucleotides matching TRBD1. Germline CDR1 is SNHLY and CDR2 is FYNNEI. V lost 0 bases to trimming and J lost 1 base; unmatched junction nucleotides: 4. This CDR3 is built from 17 residues. CDR3 sequence: CASSEAGTGGWNTEAFF. In nucleotides, the CDR3 is TGTGCCAGCAGTGAAGCCGGGACAGGGGGATGGAACACTGAAGCTTTCTTT.

This chain connects TRBV18 to TRBJ2-7; D might be TRBD2 (5 bases). The V gene lost 4 bases and the J gene lost 2 bases, with 9 bases spanning the gap. The CDR3 consists of 13 residues. Germline V gene lookup returns CDR1 KGHSH and CDR2 LQKENI. CDR3 DNA sequence: TGTGCCAGCTCACTCCAGGAGGCCTACGAGCAGTACTTC. Translation: CASSLQEAYEQYF.

The chain recombines TRBV7-9 with TRBJ2-7; 10 bases align to TRBD1. Trimming removed 5 bases from V and 5 bases from J; junction bases left unmatched: 12. Germline V gene sequence: CDR1 SEHNR, CDR2 FQNEAQ (reference sequence). This CDR3 is 16 amino acids long. In nucleotides, the CDR3 is TGTGCCAGCAGCACTGGGACAGGGGAAGCCTTCGACGAGCAGTACTTC. Translating it yields CASSTGTGEAFDEQYF. The complete variable domain, with remaining parts taken from reference TRBV7-9 and TRBJ2-7, reads DTGVSQNPRHKITKRGQNVTFRCDPISEHNRLYWYRQTLGQGPEFLTYFQNEAQLEKSRLLSDRFSAERPKGSFSTLEIQRTEQGDSAMYLCASSTGTGEAFDEQYFGPGTRLTVT.

This chain connects TRBV9 to TRBJ2-1, with D perhaps TRBD2 (6 bases). Trimming pared 3 bases from V and 2 bases from J, leaving 15 bases between. The CDR3 is made up of 16 amino acids. Germline values: CDR1 SGDLS, CDR2 YYNGEE. In nucleotides, the CDR3 is TGTGCCAGCAGCGGATCTAGCGTACACGCCTACAATGAGCAGTTCTTC. It specifies CASSGSSVHAYNEQFF.

V gene TRBV3-1 (or the pseudogene TRBV3-2) combines with J gene TRBJ2-5; maybe TRBD1 (6 bases). The CDR3 covers 14 residues. Germline CDR1 LGHDT, CDR2 YNNKEL (reference sequence). V dropped 1 base and J dropped 3 bases, with 9 bases sitting between them. CDR3: CASSQVAGEETQYF. The CDR3, as DNA: TGTGCCAGCAGCCAAGTTGCAGGGGAAGAGACCCAGTACTTC.

V is TRBV19 and J is TRBJ1-2; 10 nucleotides match TRBD1. CDR1 LNHDA and CDR2 SQIVND come from the germline V gene (reference sequence). The CDR3 is made up of 15 amino acids. Trimming at V came to 7 bases and at J to 7 bases, leaving 12 bases not matched to a gene. CDR3 sequence (DNA): TGTGCCAGTAACCAACGAGAGGGACAGGGGTTTGGCTACACCTTC. Translating gives CASNQREGQGFGYTF.